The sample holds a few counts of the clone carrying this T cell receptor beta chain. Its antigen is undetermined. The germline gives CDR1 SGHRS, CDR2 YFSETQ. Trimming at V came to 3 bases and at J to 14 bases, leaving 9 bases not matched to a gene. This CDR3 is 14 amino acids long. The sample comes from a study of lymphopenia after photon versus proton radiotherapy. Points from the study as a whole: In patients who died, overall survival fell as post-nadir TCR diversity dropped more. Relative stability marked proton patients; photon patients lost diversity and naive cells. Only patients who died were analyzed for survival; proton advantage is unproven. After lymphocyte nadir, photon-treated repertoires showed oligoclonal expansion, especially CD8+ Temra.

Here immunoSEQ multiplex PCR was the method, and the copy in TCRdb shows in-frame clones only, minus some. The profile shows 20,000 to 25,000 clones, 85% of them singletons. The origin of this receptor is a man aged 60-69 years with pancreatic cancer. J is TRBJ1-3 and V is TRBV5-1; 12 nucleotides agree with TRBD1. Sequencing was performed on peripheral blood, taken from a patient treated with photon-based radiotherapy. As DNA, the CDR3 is TGCGCCAGCAGCTGGGGGACAGGGGGCCCTCTTTTATATTTT. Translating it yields CASSWGTGGPLLYF. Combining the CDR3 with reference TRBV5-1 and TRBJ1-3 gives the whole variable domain KAGVTQTPRYLIKTRGQQVTLSCSPISGHRSVSWYQQTPGQGLQFLFEYFSETQRNKGNFPGRFSGRQFSNSRSEMNVSTLELGDSALYLCASSWGTGGPLLYFGEGSWLTVV.